The rows below give T cell receptor beta chains drawn from one sample of a study of regulatory T cells in long-lasting Graves disease. TCRdb re-called the multiplex PCR reads through MiXCR, storing one row per CDR3 protein. The sample lists 600,000 to 800,000 distinct CDR3 sequences, 25% to 35% occurring once. The material sequenced was peripheral blood mononuclear cells (PBMCs), taken when the disease was refractory, from a patient treated with antithyroid drugs. Every receptor here comes from a female donor with Graves disease. CDR3s leave out the opening cysteine and the closing phenylalanine or tryptophan.

j_call | v_call | cdr3_aa
TRBJ2-7 | TRBV5-6 | ASTGSGRDYEQY
TRBJ2-5 | TRBV24-1 | ATSDSGQGRETQY
TRBJ2-2 | TRBV20-1 | SANRPSGTGELF
TRBJ2-2 | TRBV5-1 | ASSLGFLSGTNTGELF
TRBJ1-1 | TRBV5-5 | ASSLTGTPNTEAF
TRBJ2-7 | TRBV3-1 | ASSHTASGGYEQY
TRBJ2-5 | TRBV20-1 | SAREGSGSGETQY
TRBJ2-7 | TRBV10-3 | AISELGLTYEQY
TRBJ1-4 | TRBV15 | ATSRDRVLANEKLF
TRBJ1-3 | TRBV9 | ASSAMTGSGNTIY
TRBJ1-5 | TRBV10-3 | AISDPGRSNQPQH
TRBJ1-6 | TRBV5-6 | ASSPDRGTYNSPLH
TRBJ1-2 | TRBV5-1 | ASSLSLGDYGYT
TRBJ2-7 | TRBV10-1 | ASRTGARTYEQY
TRBJ2-7 | TRBV10-3 | AISAGTGPPYEQY
TRBJ2-2 | TRBV27 | ASSSLANTGELF
TRBJ2-7 | TRBV6-1 | ASSEAEAGYEQY
TRBJ1-1 | TRBV12-3/TRBV12-4 | ASSLTGGVNTEAF
TRBJ2-7 | TRBV4-1 | ASSEILAGEQY
TRBJ1-1 | TRBV6-1 | ASSPPGLDRLNTEAF
TRBJ1-1 | TRBV28 | ASRYVRRGSEAF
TRBJ1-1 | TRBV11-3 | ASSLSPGVNTEAF
TRBJ1-1 | TRBV6-1 | ASTPFTQGTEAF
TRBJ1-1 | TRBV3-1 | ASSQVAGADTEAF
TRBJ1-1 | TRBV11-2 | ASSFPTGVDTEAF
TRBJ2-7 | TRBV5-6 | ASSFPYRSYEQY
TRBJ2-7 | TRBV6-5 | ASSYFPRQGGNEQY
TRBJ1-5 | TRBV28 | ASSPSDRTRGPQH
TRBJ1-5 | TRBV20-1 | SAGGGRNQPQH
TRBJ1-5 | TRBV20-1 | SVSMVGQGAVQPQH
TRBJ1-1 | TRBV5-6 | ASSLGQREAF
TRBJ1-2 | TRBV10-1 | ASSETPGVGGYT
TRBJ2-7 | TRBV20-1 | SAPNPTSANYEQY
TRBJ2-7 | TRBV12-3/TRBV12-4 | ASSRDRESSYEQY
TRBJ2-6 | TRBV3-1 | ASSQGIPAGANVLT
TRBJ1-2 | TRBV11-2 | ASSGTGRIYGYT
TRBJ1-2 | TRBV29-1 | SVSARGGYT
TRBJ1-1 | TRBV7-2 | ASSLRGLMNTEAF
TRBJ2-7 | TRBV6-2/TRBV6-3 | ASSLTGTGVSYEQY
TRBJ1-4 | TRBV24-1 | ATSDPMDRRNEKLF
TRBJ2-7 | TRBV5-1 | ASSLVTGLVEQY
TRBJ2-7 | TRBV29-1 | SVVVRNYEQY
TRBJ1-2 | TRBV28 | ASKTPGSYGYT
TRBJ2-3 | TRBV29-1 | SVEVTMALGDTQY
TRBJ1-3 | TRBV20-1 | SASRRWGGSGNTIY
TRBJ1-5 | TRBV20-1 | SASGQGRQPQH
TRBJ2-4 | TRBV29-1 | SVERQQNIQY
TRBJ1-5 | TRBV19 | ASSIGRNNQPQH
TRBJ1-3 | TRBV5-5 | ASSVGTAGNTIY
TRBJ2-2 | TRBV3-1 | ASSQWRAGIGELF
TRBJ1-1 | TRBV19 | ASRDEVGAMNTEAF
TRBJ2-7 | TRBV20-1 | SALGVTSGRTSYEQY
TRBJ2-5 | TRBV11-2 | ASSGRDRGRETQY
TRBJ1-2 | TRBV29-1 | SVGPILHYGYT
TRBJ2-2 | TRBV28 | ASSPSGSLTGELF
TRBJ2-7 | TRBV6-1 | ASGGLAAASYEQY
TRBJ1-4 | TRBV7-9 | ASSLSSGNEKLF
TRBJ1-1 | TRBV3-1 | ASSQAGANTEAF
TRBJ2-5 | TRBV19 | ASSPREGLQETQY